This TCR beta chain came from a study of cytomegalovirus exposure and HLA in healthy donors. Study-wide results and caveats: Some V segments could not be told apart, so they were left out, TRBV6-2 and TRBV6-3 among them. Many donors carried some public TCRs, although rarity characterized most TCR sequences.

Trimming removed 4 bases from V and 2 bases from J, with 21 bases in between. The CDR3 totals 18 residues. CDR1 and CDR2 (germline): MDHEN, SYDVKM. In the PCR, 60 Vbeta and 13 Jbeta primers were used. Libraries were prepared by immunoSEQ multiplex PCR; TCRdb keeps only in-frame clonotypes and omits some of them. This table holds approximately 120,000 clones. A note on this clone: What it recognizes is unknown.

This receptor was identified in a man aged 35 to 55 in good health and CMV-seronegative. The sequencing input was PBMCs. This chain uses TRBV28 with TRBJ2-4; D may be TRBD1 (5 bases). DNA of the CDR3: TGTGCCAGCAGTTCCCCGGTCGAGTTCAGGGCGACCAAAAACATTCAGTACTTC. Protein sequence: CASSSPVEFRATKNIQYF.